The clone carrying this T cell receptor beta chain was found a few times. What it binds is unknown. 13 Jbeta primers and 60 Vbeta primers were used for the PCR. Per the authors' pipeline: A later analysis counted roughly 74 million unique TCR beta chains, about 11 million shared. The repertoire was sequenced with immunoSEQ multiplex PCR; TCRdb's copy has only in-frame clones and lacks some. V, J and clone size were drawn from that table, and D and trimming were deduced from the DNA. The table includes 150,000 to 200,000 clones, around 68% detected once. The sample is drawn from a study of cytomegalovirus exposure and HLA in healthy donors. Study outcomes and limitations: Follow-up analysis found HLA locus-dependent TCR association rates, highest for DRB1 and lowest for HLA-C.

The CDR3 covers 15 residues. V gave up 1 base and J gave up 2 bases, with 10 bases separating them. Germline loops: CDR1 SGHRS, CDR2 YFSETQ. The chain links TRBV5-1 to TRBJ1-3; D unclear. This TCR was sampled from a man in his fifties or sixties in good health and CMV-seronegative. Specimen: PBMCs. Here the CDR3 DNA reads TGCGCCAGCAGCTTGAGAAAGGAGGCTGGAAACACCATATATTTT. Translated: CASSLRKEAGNTIYF.